This T cell receptor beta chain was sequenced during a study of cytomegalovirus exposure and HLA in healthy donors. Study-wide results and limits: A classifier reportedly called cytomegalovirus status with high sensitivity and specificity.

PCR used 60 Vbeta primers and 13 Jbeta primers. Sequenced by immunoSEQ multiplex PCR; TCRdb stores in-frame clones only, minus some. This sample has about 110,000 clones; around 79% occur once, and the top ten carry about 3%. This clone was seen once. What it binds is not known. This receptor was taken from a woman in her thirties or forties in good health and CMV-seronegative. The source material was PBMCs.

In DNA form, the CDR3 reads TGCGCCAGCAGCACCACTAGCGGAGGCTCCTACGAGCAGTACTTC. Translating it yields CASSTTSGGSYEQYF. V and J are TRBV5-1 and TRBJ2-7; 8 nucleotides match TRBD2. Per germline, CDR1 SGHRS and CDR2 YFSETQ. The V and J ends lost 4 bases and 0 bases, in that order; junction bases with no gene match: 6. The CDR3 sequence is 15 residues long.